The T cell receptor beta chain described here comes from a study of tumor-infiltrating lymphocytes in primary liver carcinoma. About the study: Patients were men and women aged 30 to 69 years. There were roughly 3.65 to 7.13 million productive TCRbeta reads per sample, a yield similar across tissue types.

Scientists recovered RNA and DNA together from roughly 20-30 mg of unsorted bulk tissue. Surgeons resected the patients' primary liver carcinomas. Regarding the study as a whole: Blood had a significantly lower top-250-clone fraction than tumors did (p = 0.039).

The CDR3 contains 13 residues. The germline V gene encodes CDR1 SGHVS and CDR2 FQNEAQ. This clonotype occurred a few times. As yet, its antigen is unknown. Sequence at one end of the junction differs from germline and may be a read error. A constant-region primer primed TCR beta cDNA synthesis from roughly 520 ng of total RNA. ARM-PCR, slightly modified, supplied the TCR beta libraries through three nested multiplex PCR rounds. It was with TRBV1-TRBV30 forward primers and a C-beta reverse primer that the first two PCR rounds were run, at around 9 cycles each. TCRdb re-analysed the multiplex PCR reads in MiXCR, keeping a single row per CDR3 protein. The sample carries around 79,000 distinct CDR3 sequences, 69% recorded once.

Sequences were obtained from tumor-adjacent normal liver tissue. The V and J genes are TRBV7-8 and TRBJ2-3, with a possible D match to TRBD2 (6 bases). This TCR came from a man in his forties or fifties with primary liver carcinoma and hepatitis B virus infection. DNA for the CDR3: TGTGCCAGCTGGGGGGTGGACAACGATACGCAGTACTTT. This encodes CASWGVDNDTQYF.